The 10 T cell receptor beta chains below were found in one sample sequenced in a study of T cells in Graves' hyperthyroidism and ophthalmopathy. TCR beta CDR3 regions were amplified from RNA transcripts. The HTBI primer set served for first-round RT-PCR of the TCR CDR3. TCRdb called the multiplex PCR reads again in MiXCR, with one record for every CDR3 protein. Among approximately 610,000 distinct CDR3 sequences listed, under 15% were seen once. Source material: blood. The receptors shown here come from a woman aged 40 to 55 with Graves' ophthalmopathy.

This clonotype was found many times. V usage is TRBV27 and J usage is TRBJ1-6; no reliable D call. From germline, CDR1 is MNHEY and CDR2 SMNVEV (reference sequence). Trimming removed 4 bases at V and 8 bases at J, with 15 bases between. The CDR3 loop spans 15 amino acids. The CDR3 spells CASSSAVSGYSPLHF. CDR3 in DNA: TGTGCCAGCAGTTCGGCTGTCTCGGGGTATTCACCCCTCCACTTT.

This clonotype was observed at least ten times. The rearrangement joins TRBV10-3 to TRBJ2-7; TRBD1 aligns across 10 bases. The CDR3 extends over 14 amino acids. Looked up from germline, CDR1 is ENHRY and CDR2 is SYGVKD. The trim removed 7 bases at V and 5 bases at J, leaving 8 bases unmatched. CDR3 sequence reads: CAITPGQGTDEQYF. CDR3 coding DNA: TGTGCCATCACCCCGGGACAGGGGACGGACGAGCAGTACTTC.

The sample holds many counts of this clonotype. One end of the junction is discordant with germline, which a read error may explain. The J gene is TRBJ2-7, the V gene TRBV5-1, with D possibly matching TRBD2 (6 bases). The germline gives CDR1 SGHRS, CDR2 YFSETQ. The CDR3 is made up of 12 amino acids. CDR3 loop: CASSLEGFEQYF. CDR3 nucleotide sequence: TGTGCCAGCAGCCTGGAGGGATTCGAGCAGTACTTC.

V is TRBV28 and J is TRBJ1-2; a possible D gene is TRBD1 (5 bases). The CDR3 is 13 amino acids. Germline V gene lookup returns CDR1 MDHEN and CDR2 SYDVKM. The V end lost 10 bases, the J end lost 8 bases, and 20 bases lay between the germline ends. The CDR3 sequence: CAIRLTGAGGYTF. The CDR3 DNA sequence: TGTGCCATCAGACTGACCGGGGCGGGAGGCTACACCTTC.

This clonotype was counted at least ten times. The chain combines TRBV27 with TRBJ2-7; D is uncertain. From germline, CDR1 is MNHEY and CDR2 SMNVEV (reference sequence). Trimming removed 11 bases from V and 3 bases from J, with 17 bases in between. CDR3 size: 13 residues. The CDR3 nucleotides are TGTGCCTGCTACGGGCCGGCGAACTACGAGCAGTACTTC. This encodes CACYGPANYEQYF.

The gene calls are TRBV6-1 and TRBJ1-5; possible D gene TRBD1, 5 bases. The germline CDR1 and CDR2 sequences are MNHNS and SASEGT. With 6 bases removed from V and 2 bases from J, the gap between germline ends came to 20 bases. The length of the CDR3 is 17 residues. CDR3 nucleotides: TGTGCCAGCAGCCGGGGCTATAGGCTTACCGGCAATCAGCCCCAGCATTTT. Amino acids: CASSRGYRLTGNQPQHF.

The J gene is TRBJ2-3, the V gene TRBV9; D is perhaps TRBD1 (6 bases). The CDR3 extends over 16 amino acids. Trimming took off 3 bases at V and 0 bases at J, with 14 bases between the two ends. Germline CDR1 SGDLS, CDR2 YYNGEE. The CDR3 sequence: CASSASRTASTDTQYF. The CDR3 DNA follows: TGTGCCAGCAGCGCCTCTAGGACAGCTAGCACAGATACGCAGTATTTT.

This clonotype has at least ten counts. The chain carries TRBV4-1 and TRBJ1-1; unclear D gene. The CDR3 is 14 amino acids. Germline V lookup: CDR1 MGHRA, CDR2 YSYEKL. Trimming removed 4 bases at V and 4 bases at J, with 13 bases between. CDR3 sequence: CASSPAGERTEAFF. DNA of the CDR3: TGCGCCAGCAGCCCCGCCGGGGAACGCACTGAAGCTTTCTTT.

This clonotype was detected ten times or more. V gene TRBV12-3 or TRBV12-4 combines with J gene TRBJ1-1; D might be TRBD1 (5 bases). Trimming left V 2 bases short and J 3 bases short, with 19 bases between. This CDR3 spans 17 amino acids. The CDR3 nucleotides are TGTGCCAGCAGTTTACCCCAGAGTTGGGGGGGTGACACTGAAGCTTTCTTT. The encoded protein is CASSLPQSWGGDTEAFF.

In this sample, this clonotype turned up a few times. The CDR3 DNA sequence: TGTGCCAGCAGTGGGACTAGCGGGAGAACGGTCGGGGAGCTGTTTTTT. This gives the protein CASSGTSGRTVGELFF. V gene TRBV28 combines with J gene TRBJ2-2, with 14 bases identical to TRBD2. Germline trimming cut 5 bases from V and 7 bases from J; bases unmatched to any gene: 6. The CDR3 totals 16 residues. The germline V gene has CDR1 MDHEN and CDR2 SYDVKM.